A single sample is the source of the 15 T cell receptor beta chains below, sequenced in a study of cytomegalovirus exposure and HLA in healthy donors. Both 60 Vbeta primers and 13 Jbeta primers went into the PCR. Here immunoSEQ multiplex PCR was the method, and the copy in TCRdb shows in-frame clones only, minus some. The data contain around 150,000 clones, 80% to 90% of them seen just once; the ten biggest clones take up around 6.7%. Sequenced material: PBMCs. The source of these receptors is a woman younger than 45 in good health and CMV-seropositive.

The chain joins TRBV11-2 to TRBJ1-1; D remains unclear. There are 13 residues in the CDR3. Germline lookup yields CDR1 SGHAT and CDR2 FQNNGV. The ends were cut back, 4 bases at V and 5 bases at J, with 11 bases in the middle. The CDR3, as DNA: TGTGCCAGCAGCTCCCGACTCGGAACTGAAGCTTTCTTT. Protein: CASSSRLGTEAFF.

This clone was seen a handful of times. The same CDR3 also results from other DNA sequences found in this sample. The CDR3 region is CASSFPLGTGHLSGYTF. CDR3 DNA: TGTGCCAGCAGTTTCCCCCTGGGGACAGGTCATCTAAGCGGCTACACCTTC. V usage is TRBV28 and J usage is TRBJ1-2; 8 bases are a match to TRBD1. Germline loops: CDR1 MDHEN, CDR2 SYDVKM. V trimming: 3 bases; J trimming: 8 bases; junction bases outside the gene matches: 17. The CDR3 runs 17 residues.

The chain couples TRBV15 to TRBJ2-1, with D maybe TRBD2 (6 bases). The germline CDR1 and CDR2 sequences are LNHNV and YYDKDF (reference sequence). The CDR3 has 15 residues. V was shortened by 1 base and J by 3 bases, with 10 bases between the two germline ends. This chain's CDR3 is CATSRAAGIYNEQFF. CDR3 coding DNA: TGTGCCACCAGCAGAGCCGCGGGAATCTACAATGAGCAGTTCTTC.

The J gene is TRBJ2-3, the V gene TRBV7-2; tentatively, D is TRBD2 (5 bases). CDR1 and CDR2 from the germline V gene are SGHTA and FQGNSA. The CDR3 spans 17 residues. The germline V and J ends were trimmed by 5 bases and 3 bases, with 21 bases remaining between them. The DNA of the CDR3 is TGTGCCAGCAGCCACCACGGGATCGGTACATCGACAGATACGCAGTATTTT. This translates into CASSHHGIGTSTDTQYF.

The genes are TRBV29-1 and TRBJ2-3, with D possibly being TRBD1 (6 bases). CDR1 is SQVTM, CDR2 ANQGSEA, per germline. The CDR3 consists of 13 residues. Trimming pared 3 bases from V and 6 bases from J, leaving 13 bases between. This CDR3 reads CSVDRGKRDTQYF. CDR3 coding DNA: TGCAGCGTTGATAGGGGGAAAAGGGATACGCAGTATTTT.

The chain employs TRBV7-2 and TRBJ2-7; 7 bases map to TRBD1. This CDR3 contains 14 residues. Germline lookup yields CDR1 SGHTA and CDR2 FQGNSA. Trimming removed 6 bases from V and 2 bases from J; junction bases left unmatched: 7. The CDR3 DNA reads as TGTGCCAGCAGGTATAGGACAGGTCCCTACGAGCAGTACTTC. This translates into CASRYRTGPYEQYF.

The chain is built from TRBV7-2 and TRBJ2-7, with 13 positions matching TRBD2. J lost 2 bases, V lost 8 bases, and 15 bases had no gene match. This CDR3 has 18 amino acids. Per the germline V gene, CDR1 is SGHTA and CDR2 is FQGNSA. DNA of the CDR3: TGTGCCAGCGGAAAAGGGACTAGCGGGGCCCTCACCGCCTACGAGCAGTACTTC. This sequence encodes CASGKGTSGALTAYEQYF.

The chain carries TRBV7-2 and TRBJ2-7; D gene unclear. CDR1 and CDR2 from the germline V gene are SGHTA and FQGNSA. CDR3 length equals 15 residues. V lost 4 bases to trimming and J lost 4 bases, with 17 bases between them. The CDR3 protein is CASSSTNAGGYEQYF. DNA for the CDR3: TGTGCCAGCAGCTCAACTAACGCCGGTGGTTACGAGCAGTACTTC.

This chain joins TRBV7-8 and TRBJ2-5; tentatively, D is TRBD2 (6 bases). V was shortened by 4 bases and J by 3 bases, with 12 bases between the two germline ends. CDR1 is SGHVS, CDR2 FQNEAQ, per germline. CDR3 length equals 14 residues. CDR3 residues: CASSSGLPEETQYF. As DNA, the CDR3 is TGTGCCAGCAGCTCGGGACTCCCCGAAGAGACCCAGTACTTC. The whole variable domain, filled in from reference TRBV7-8 and TRBJ2-5, reads GAGVSQSPRYKVAKRGQDVALRCDPISGHVSLFWYQQALGQGPEFLTYFQNEAQLDKSGLPSDRFFAERPEGSVSTLKIQRTQQEDSAVYLCASSSGLPEETQYFGPGTRLLVL.

The genes are TRBV7-8 and TRBJ2-2, with D unclear. Germline-derived CDR1 and CDR2 are SGHVS and FQNEAQ. Trimming took off 3 bases at V and 2 bases at J, with 10 bases between the two ends. The CDR3 covers 15 residues. The CDR3 sequence: CASSFVTFNTGELFF. The CDR3 DNA sequence: TGTGCCAGCAGCTTTGTGACTTTCAACACCGGGGAGCTGTTTTTT. The entire variable domain, with the rest obtained from reference TRBV7-8 and TRBJ2-2, is as follows: GAGVSQSPRYKVAKRGQDVALRCDPISGHVSLFWYQQALGQGPEFLTYFQNEAQLDKSGLPSDRFFAERPEGSVSTLKIQRTQQEDSAVYLCASSFVTFNTGELFFGEGSRLTVL.

This chain joins TRBV6-5 and TRBJ2-7; the match to TRBD1 covers 8 bases. J was trimmed by 3 bases and V by 0 bases; bases with no gene match: 4. Germline CDR1 reads MNHEY; CDR2 reads SVGAGI. The CDR3 consists of 15 residues. CDR3 in DNA: TGTGCCAGCAGTTACTCCACGGGACAGGTCTACGAGCAGTACTTC. It specifies CASSYSTGQVYEQYF.

The chain joins TRBV5-1 to TRBJ2-7; D is possibly TRBD1 (6 bases). This CDR3 is built from 15 residues. From germline, CDR1 is SGHRS and CDR2 YFSETQ. V dropped 4 bases and J dropped 2 bases, with 16 bases sitting between them. This chain's CDR3 is CASSLSTGATYEQYF. The DNA of the CDR3 is TGCGCCAGCAGCCTCTCGACAGGCGCAACCTACGAGCAGTACTTC.

The J gene is TRBJ1-1, the V gene TRBV4-3; D gene unclear. Trimming removed 0 bases at V and 0 bases at J, with 5 bases between. The germline CDR1 and CDR2 sequences are LGHNA and YSLEER. The CDR3 is 14 residues long. CDR3 residues: CASSQDSLNTEAFF. The DNA of the CDR3 is TGCGCCAGCAGCCAAGACAGTTTGAACACTGAAGCTTTCTTT.

The CDR3 nucleotides are TGCAGCGTCGCAGGGACAGGGGGTCCCTACGAGCAGTACTTC. This sequence encodes CSVAGTGGPYEQYF. The V gene is TRBV29-1, the J gene TRBJ2-7; 11 positions agree with TRBD1. CDR3 size: 14 residues. Germline V gene sequence: CDR1 SQVTM, CDR2 ANQGSEA. Trimming removed 6 bases from V and 2 bases from J; junction bases left unmatched: 6.

The rearrangement joins TRBV14 to TRBJ1-4, with 8 nucleotides matching TRBD1. V was clipped by 4 bases and J by 4 bases; unmatched bases: 5. The CDR3 loop spans 15 amino acids. Germline V lookup: CDR1 SGHDN, CDR2 FVKESK. The CDR3: CASSPLGQDNEKLFF. The CDR3 nucleotides are TGTGCCAGCAGCCCCCTGGGACAGGATAATGAAAAACTGTTTTTT.